These 9 T cell receptor beta chains share one sample of origin, sequenced in a study of a mutant IDH1 vaccine in newly diagnosed glioma. Produced via immunoSEQ multiplex PCR; TCRdb's table is partial and in-frame only. The repertoire holds fewer than 150,000 clones, with 85% to 90% as singletons. The sample's time point: week 11, during vaccination. The investigators gave 300 ug of mutant IDH1 20-mer peptide in each vaccine dose, together with topical imiquimod. No antigens are known for them. This specimen consisted of PBMCs, obtained from a glioma patient whose treatment included an IDH1 peptide vaccine. The receptors originated from a woman between 50 and 59 years old with glioma.

V usage is TRBV25-1 and J usage is TRBJ2-7; D remains ambiguous. Germline V gene sequence: CDR1 MGHDK, CDR2 SYGVNS. V shed 4 bases and J shed 2 bases, with 9 bases lying between them. CDR3 length equals 13 residues. DNA for the CDR3: TGTGCCAGCAGTGCCGTACTGGCCTACGAGCAGTACTTC. Protein sequence: CASSAVLAYEQYF.

V and J are TRBV7-9 and TRBJ1-1; D is uncertain. The CDR3 spans 15 residues. V was pared by 5 bases and J by 4 bases, with 17 bases between. Germline values: CDR1 SEHNR, CDR2 FQNEAQ (reference sequence). The CDR3 bases are TGTGCCAGCAGCCCCCCCGGGAACAAGGGCACTGAAGCTTTCTTT. Translated: CASSPPGNKGTEAFF.

The J gene is TRBJ2-7, the V gene TRBV27; a weak D match, TRBD2 (6 bases). Looked up from germline, CDR1 is MNHEY and CDR2 is SMNVEV (reference sequence). The germline V and J ends were trimmed by 10 bases and 5 bases, with 27 bases remaining between them. This CDR3 is built from 16 residues. CDR3 region: CATSVVGEALLNEQYF. As DNA, the CDR3 is TGTGCCACCTCCGTGGTGGGGGAGGCCCTGCTTAACGAGCAGTACTTC.

V gene TRBV6-6 combines with J gene TRBJ1-3; D perhaps matches TRBD1 (6 bases). The CDR3 is made up of 15 amino acids. Trimming removed 6 bases from V and 0 bases from J, with 12 bases in between. Per germline, CDR1 MNHNY and CDR2 SVGAGI (reference sequence). CDR3 sequence (DNA): TGTGCCAGCAGAAGACAGGCGAGCTCTGGAAACACCATATATTTT. Translated, it gives CASRRQASSGNTIYF.

This chain joins TRBV6-5 and TRBJ2-7; D is ambiguous. V was trimmed by 5 bases and J by 2 bases, leaving 10 bases between them. Germline CDR1 MNHEY, CDR2 SVGAGI. The CDR3 runs to 13 residues. The CDR3: CASSPQRPYEQYF. Written as DNA, the CDR3 is TGTGCCAGCAGTCCTCAACGACCCTACGAGCAGTACTTC.

V and J are TRBV28 and TRBJ1-4; D unresolved. CDR1 is MDHEN, CDR2 SYDVKM, per germline. This CDR3 has 10 residues. The V gene lost 7 bases and the J gene lost 10 bases, with 7 bases spanning the gap. CDR3 sequence: CASKSGKLFF. Written as DNA, the CDR3 is TGTGCCAGCAAGAGTGGAAAACTGTTTTTT.

This rearrangement joins TRBV7-9 to TRBJ2-5; D unclear. Trimming left V 4 bases short and J 0 bases short, with 9 bases between. The CDR3 sequence is 14 residues long. Per germline, CDR1 SEHNR and CDR2 FQNEAQ (reference sequence). CDR3 sequence: CASSSYWHQETQYF. Here the CDR3 DNA reads TGTGCCAGCAGCTCCTACTGGCACCAAGAGACCCAGTACTTC.

CDR3 amino acids: CAWSGPGTGVEKLFF. The CDR3 DNA sequence: TGTGCCTGGAGTGGACCCGGGACAGGGGTGGAAAAACTGTTTTTT. The chain has TRBV30 and TRBJ1-4; 10 bases are shared with TRBD1. There are 15 residues in the CDR3. Unmatched junction bases numbered 7, after V lost 1 base and J lost 8 bases. Germline V gene data show CDR1 as GTSNPN and CDR2 as SVGIG (reference sequence). The variable domain in full, completed from reference TRBV30 and TRBJ1-4, reads SQTIHQWPATLVQPVGSPLSLECTVEGTSNPNLYWYRQAAGRGLQLLFYSVGIGQISSEVPQNLSASRPQDRQFILSSKKLLLSDSGFYLCAWSGPGTGVEKLFFGSGTQLSVL.

The chain combines TRBV7-9 with TRBJ2-7, with TRBD1 as a possible D gene (5 bases). Germline loops: CDR1 SEHNR, CDR2 FQNEAQ (reference sequence). CDR3 size: 13 residues. Trimming pared 8 bases from V and 0 bases from J, leaving 11 bases between. CDR3 loop: CASGAGSSYEQYF. The CDR3 region has the DNA TGTGCCAGCGGGGCCGGGTCCTCCTACGAGCAGTACTTC.